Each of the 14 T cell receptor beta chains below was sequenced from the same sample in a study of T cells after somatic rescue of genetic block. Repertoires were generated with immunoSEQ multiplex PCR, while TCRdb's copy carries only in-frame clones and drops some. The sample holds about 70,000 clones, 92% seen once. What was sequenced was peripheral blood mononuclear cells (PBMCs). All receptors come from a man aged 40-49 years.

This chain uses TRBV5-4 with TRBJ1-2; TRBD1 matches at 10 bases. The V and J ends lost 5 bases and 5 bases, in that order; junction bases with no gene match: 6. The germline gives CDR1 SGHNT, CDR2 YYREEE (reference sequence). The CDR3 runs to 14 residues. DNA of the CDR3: TGTGCCAGCAGATCGACAGGGGGCCGGTATGGCTACACCTTC. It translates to CASRSTGGRYGYTF.

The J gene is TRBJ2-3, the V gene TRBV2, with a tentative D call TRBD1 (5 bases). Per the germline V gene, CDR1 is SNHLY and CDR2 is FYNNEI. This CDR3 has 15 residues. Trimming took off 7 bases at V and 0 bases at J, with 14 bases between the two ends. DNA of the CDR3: TGTGCCAGCACCCCCGACAGCCATAGCACAGATACGCAGTATTTT. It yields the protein CASTPDSHSTDTQYF.

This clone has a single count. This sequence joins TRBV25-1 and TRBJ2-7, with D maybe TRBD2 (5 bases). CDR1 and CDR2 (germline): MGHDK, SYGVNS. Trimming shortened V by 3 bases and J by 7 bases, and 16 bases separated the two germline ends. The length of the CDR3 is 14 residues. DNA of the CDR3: TGTGCCAGCAGTGAGTCGGGGATGTTGGGGGAGCAGTACTTC. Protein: CASSESGMLGEQYF.

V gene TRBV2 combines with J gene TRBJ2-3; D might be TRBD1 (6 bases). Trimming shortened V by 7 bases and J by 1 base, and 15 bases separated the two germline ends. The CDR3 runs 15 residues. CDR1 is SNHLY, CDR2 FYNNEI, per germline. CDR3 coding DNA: TGTGCCAGCAAGAGAGTGACAGGAGGCACAGATACGCAGTATTTT. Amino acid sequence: CASKRVTGGTDTQYF.

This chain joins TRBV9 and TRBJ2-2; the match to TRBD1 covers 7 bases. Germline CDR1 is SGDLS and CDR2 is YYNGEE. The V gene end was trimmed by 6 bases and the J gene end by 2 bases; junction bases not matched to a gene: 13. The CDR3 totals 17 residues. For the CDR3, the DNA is TGTGCCAGCACTACCCTCCGGGACAGCCTTAACACCGGGGAGCTGTTTTTT. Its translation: CASTTLRDSLNTGELFF.

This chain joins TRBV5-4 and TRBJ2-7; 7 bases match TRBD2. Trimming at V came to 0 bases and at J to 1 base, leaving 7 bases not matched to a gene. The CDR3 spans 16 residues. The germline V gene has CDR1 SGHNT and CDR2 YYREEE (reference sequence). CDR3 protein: CASSLAGRGISYEQYF. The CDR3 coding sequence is TGTGCCAGCAGCTTGGCCGGGCGGGGGATATCCTACGAGCAGTACTTC. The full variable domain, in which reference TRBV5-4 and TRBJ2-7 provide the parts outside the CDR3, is ETGVTQSPTHLIKTRGQQVTLRCSSQSGHNTVSWYQQALGQGPQFIFQYYREEENGRGNFPPRFSGLQFPNYSSELNVNALELDDSALYLCASSLAGRGISYEQYFGPGTRLTVT.

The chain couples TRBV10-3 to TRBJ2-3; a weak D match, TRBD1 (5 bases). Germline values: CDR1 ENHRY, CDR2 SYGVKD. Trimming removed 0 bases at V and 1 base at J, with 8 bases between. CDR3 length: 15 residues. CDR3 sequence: CAISESKGGTDTQYF. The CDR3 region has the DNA TGTGCCATCAGTGAGTCTAAAGGGGGCACAGATACGCAGTATTTT.

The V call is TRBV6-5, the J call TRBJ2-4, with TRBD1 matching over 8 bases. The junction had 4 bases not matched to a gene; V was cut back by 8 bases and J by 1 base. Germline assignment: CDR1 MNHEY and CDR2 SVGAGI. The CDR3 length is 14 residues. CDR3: CASHRQGAKNIQYF. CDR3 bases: TGTGCCAGCCACCGACAGGGGGCCAAAAACATTCAGTACTTC.

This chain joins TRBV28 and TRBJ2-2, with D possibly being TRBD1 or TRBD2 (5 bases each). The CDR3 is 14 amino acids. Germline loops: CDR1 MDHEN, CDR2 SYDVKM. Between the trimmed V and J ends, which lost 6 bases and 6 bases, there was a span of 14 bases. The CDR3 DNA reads TGTGCCAGCAGCTACTTGTGGGACGCCGGGGAGCTGTTTTTT. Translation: CASSYLWDAGELFF.

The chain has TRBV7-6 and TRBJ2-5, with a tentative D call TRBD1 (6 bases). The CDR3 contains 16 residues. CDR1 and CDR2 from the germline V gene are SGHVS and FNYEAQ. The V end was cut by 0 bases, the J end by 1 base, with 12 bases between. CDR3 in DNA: TGTGCCAGCAGCTTAGCGGCCACAGGGCCCCAAGAGACCCAGTACTTC. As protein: CASSLAATGPQETQYF.

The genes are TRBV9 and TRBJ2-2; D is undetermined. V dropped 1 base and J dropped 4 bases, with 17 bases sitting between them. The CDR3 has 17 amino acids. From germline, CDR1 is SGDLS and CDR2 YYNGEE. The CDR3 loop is CASSVSARPTVTGELFF. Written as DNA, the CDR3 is TGTGCCAGCAGCGTATCCGCCCGACCAACAGTCACCGGGGAGCTGTTTTTT.

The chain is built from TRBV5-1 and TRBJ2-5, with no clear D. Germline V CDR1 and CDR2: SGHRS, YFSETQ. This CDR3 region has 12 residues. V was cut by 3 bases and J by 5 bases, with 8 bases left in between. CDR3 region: CASSYRRETQYF. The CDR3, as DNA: TGCGCCAGCAGCTACCGGCGGGAGACCCAGTACTTC.

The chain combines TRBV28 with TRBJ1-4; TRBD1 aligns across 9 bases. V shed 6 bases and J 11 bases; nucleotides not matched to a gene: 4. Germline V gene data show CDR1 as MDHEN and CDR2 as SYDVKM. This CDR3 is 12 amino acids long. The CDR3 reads CASRDRGWKLFF. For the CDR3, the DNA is TGTGCCAGCAGGGACAGGGGCTGGAAACTGTTTTTT.

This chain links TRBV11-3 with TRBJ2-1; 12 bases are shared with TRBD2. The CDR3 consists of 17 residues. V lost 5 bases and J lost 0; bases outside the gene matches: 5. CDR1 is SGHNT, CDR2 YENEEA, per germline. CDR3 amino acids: CASSGLAGGNSYNEQFF. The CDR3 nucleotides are TGTGCCAGCAGCGGGCTAGCGGGGGGGAACTCCTACAATGAGCAGTTCTTC. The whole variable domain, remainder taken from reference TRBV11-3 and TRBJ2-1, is EAGVVQSPRYKIIEKKQPVAFWCNPISGHNTLYWYLQNLGQGPELLIRYENEEAVDDSQLPKDRFSAERLKGVDSTLKIQPAELGDSAVYLCASSGLAGGNSYNEQFFGPGTRLTVL.